The rows below give T cell receptor beta chains drawn from one sample of a study of shared T cell receptors in the human thymus. Profiled with immunoSEQ multiplex PCR; TCRdb holds only in-frame clones, not every one. The sample consists of 700,000 or so clones, 80% to 90% of them appearing once. This sample also appeared in a second study, on human thymus T cells.

Material for sequencing was thymocytes. The source is a girl less than two years old with a congenital heart defect. Each CDR3 is given with its conserved first and last residue. The D gene is left open where the match is weak. Expanded clones are given a class, and other clones once, few, many or no size at all.

d_call: TRBD1; clone_size: NA; v_call: TRBV5-6; j_call: TRBJ1-4; cdr3_length: 17; cdr3_nt: TGTGCCAGCAGCTTGGTCGGGACAGGGGATGAGAAGGAAAAACTGTTTTTT; cdr3_aa: CASSLVGTGDEKEKLFF
d_call: TRBD1; clone_size: few; v_call: TRBV5-6; j_call: TRBJ2-7; cdr3_length: 15; cdr3_nt: TGTGCCAGCAGCTTACACAGGGGCCTTCCCTACGAGCAGTACTTC; cdr3_aa: CASSLHRGLPYEQYF
d_call: TRBD1; clone_size: NA; v_call: TRBV10-3; j_call: TRBJ1-2; cdr3_length: 14; cdr3_nt: TGTGCCATCAACCCCGAGACAGGGCCGGGAGGCTACACCTTC; cdr3_aa: CAINPETGPGGYTF
d_call: TRBD1; clone_size: NA; v_call: TRBV4-2; j_call: TRBJ1-1; cdr3_length: 17; cdr3_nt: TGTGCCAGCAGCCAACAGGGGGTGGTGCAGAGGGGCACTGAAGCTTTCTTT; cdr3_aa: CASSQQGVVQRGTEAFF
d_call: TRBD1; clone_size: NA; v_call: TRBV7-2; j_call: TRBJ1-1; cdr3_length: 16; cdr3_nt: TGTGCCAGCAGCTCCCGGACAGGGGGCAGGAACACTGAAGCTTTCTTT; cdr3_aa: CASSSRTGGRNTEAFF
d_call: TRBD2; clone_size: NA; v_call: TRBV28; j_call: TRBJ2-2; cdr3_length: 21; cdr3_nt: TGTGCCAGCAGTTTAGTCCGATCGGGACTAGCGGGGGGGCCGATCACCGGGGAGCTGTTTTTT; cdr3_aa: CASSLVRSGLAGGPITGELFF
d_call: NA; clone_size: NA; v_call: TRBV9; j_call: TRBJ1-2; cdr3_length: 12; cdr3_nt: TGTGCCAGCTTCCGACAGTCGAATGGCTACACCTTC; cdr3_aa: CASFRQSNGYTF
d_call: NA; clone_size: NA; v_call: TRBV2; j_call: TRBJ1-2; cdr3_length: 18; cdr3_nt: TGTGCCAGCAGCAGAGAGACTAACACGGGACACAAAAACTATGGCTACACCTTC; cdr3_aa: CASSRETNTGHKNYGYTF
d_call: NA; clone_size: NA; v_call: TRBV5-1; j_call: TRBJ1-1; cdr3_length: 15; cdr3_nt: TGCGCCAGCAGCTTGGTGACAGGTTCATCCACTGAAGCTTTCTTT; cdr3_aa: CASSLVTGSSTEAFF
d_call: NA; clone_size: NA; v_call: TRBV5-1; j_call: TRBJ2-5; cdr3_length: 17; cdr3_nt: TGCGCCAGCAGCTTGGGAGGGTGGGTTTCGGGACAAGAGACCCAGTACTTC; cdr3_aa: CASSLGGWVSGQETQYF
d_call: NA; clone_size: NA; v_call: TRBV2; j_call: TRBJ2-7; cdr3_length: 14; cdr3_nt: TGTGCCAGCACCGCCAGGGGGACTCACTACGAGCAGTACTTC; cdr3_aa: CASTARGTHYEQYF
d_call: NA; clone_size: once; v_call: TRBV9; j_call: TRBJ1-2; cdr3_length: 15; cdr3_nt: TGTGCCAGCAGCGTCACAGGGTTTAGGAACTATGGCTACACCTTC; cdr3_aa: CASSVTGFRNYGYTF
d_call: TRBD1; clone_size: NA; v_call: TRBV2; j_call: TRBJ1-5; cdr3_length: 18; cdr3_nt: TGTGCCAGCAGTGAAACGGGACAGGGGCCATATGGCAATCAGCCCCAGCATTTT; cdr3_aa: CASSETGQGPYGNQPQHF
d_call: NA; clone_size: NA; v_call: TRBV1; j_call: TRBJ1-5; cdr3_length: 13; cdr3_nt: TGCACCAGCAGCCAACAGGGCAATCAGCCCCAGCATTTT; cdr3_aa: CTSSQQGNQPQHF
d_call: NA; clone_size: NA; v_call: TRBV7-9; j_call: TRBJ1-1; cdr3_length: 16; cdr3_nt: TGTGCCAGCAGCTTAGCGGGCCAGGGGCGACGGGCTGAAGCTTTCTTT; cdr3_aa: CASSLAGQGRRAEAFF
d_call: NA; clone_size: NA; v_call: TRBV7-8; j_call: TRBJ1-3; cdr3_length: 19; cdr3_nt: TGTGCCAGCAGCGTATCGCATAAGTCAGTCGGAGGTAGTAAAAACACCATATATTTT; cdr3_aa: CASSVSHKSVGGSKNTIYF
d_call: TRBD1; clone_size: NA; v_call: TRBV7-9; j_call: TRBJ1-6; cdr3_length: 15; cdr3_nt: TGTGCCAGCAGCTCGGCGGGACAGGGTATCGCACCCCTCCACTTT; cdr3_aa: CASSSAGQGIAPLHF
d_call: NA; clone_size: NA; v_call: TRBV11-2; j_call: TRBJ2-5; cdr3_length: 14; cdr3_nt: TGTGCCAGCGCCCCCCGACAAGGACAAGAGACCCAGTACTTC; cdr3_aa: CASAPRQGQETQYF
d_call: NA; clone_size: NA; v_call: TRBV5-1; j_call: TRBJ1-3; cdr3_length: 15; cdr3_nt: TGCGCTAGCAGTGCCGGGACACCGTACGGAAACACCATATATTTT; cdr3_aa: CASSAGTPYGNTIYF
d_call: NA; clone_size: NA; v_call: TRBV2; j_call: TRBJ2-1; cdr3_length: 17; cdr3_nt: TGTGCCAGCAGTGAAGCGCCCCCTACCCCGGGTGGCAATGAGCAGTTCTTC; cdr3_aa: CASSEAPPTPGGNEQFF
d_call: TRBD2; clone_size: NA; v_call: TRBV6-1; j_call: TRBJ2-5; cdr3_length: 17; cdr3_nt: TGTGCCAGCAGTGAAGTTTTTGGGCGGGGGACGGGGGAGACCCAGTACTTC; cdr3_aa: CASSEVFGRGTGETQYF
d_call: NA; clone_size: NA; v_call: TRBV5-5; j_call: TRBJ2-1; cdr3_length: 18; cdr3_nt: TGTGCCAGCAGCTTGGGAGGGGGGGGATGGAGCTCCTACAATGAGCAGTTCTTC; cdr3_aa: CASSLGGGGWSSYNEQFF
d_call: NA; clone_size: NA; v_call: TRBV14; j_call: TRBJ2-1; cdr3_length: 18; cdr3_nt: TGTGCCAGCAGCCAAGTAGGGAGGAACAAGTACTGCCCCAATGAGCAGTTCTTC; cdr3_aa: CASSQVGRNKYCPNEQFF
d_call: TRBD1; clone_size: NA; v_call: TRBV28; j_call: TRBJ1-5; cdr3_length: 16; cdr3_nt: TGTGCCAGCAGGGCAACAGGGGGCAGGAGCAATCAGCCCCAGCATTTT; cdr3_aa: CASRATGGRSNQPQHF
d_call: TRBD2; clone_size: NA; v_call: TRBV29-1; j_call: TRBJ2-7; cdr3_length: 13; cdr3_nt: TGCAGCGTTGAAAGCGGGGGGGCCGACGAGCAGTACTTC; cdr3_aa: CSVESGGADEQYF
d_call: TRBD2; clone_size: NA; v_call: TRBV4-2; j_call: TRBJ2-5; cdr3_length: 19; cdr3_nt: TGTGCCAGCAGCCAAGATGGGCGACTAGCGGGGGGGTTCGGAGAGACCCAGTACTTC; cdr3_aa: CASSQDGRLAGGFGETQYF
d_call: NA; clone_size: NA; v_call: TRBV27; j_call: TRBJ1-1; cdr3_length: 16; cdr3_nt: TGTGCCAGCAGTTTCCGCATTCCGGACGGGGACACTGAAGCTTTCTTT; cdr3_aa: CASSFRIPDGDTEAFF
d_call: NA; clone_size: NA; v_call: TRBV9; j_call: TRBJ1-2; cdr3_length: 14; cdr3_nt: TGTGCCAGCAGCCCCCAGGGCCTTAACTATGGCTACACCTTC; cdr3_aa: CASSPQGLNYGYTF
d_call: NA; clone_size: NA; v_call: TRBV27; j_call: TRBJ1-3; cdr3_length: 14; cdr3_nt: TGTGCCAGCAAGGAGGGGGGGTCCGGAAACACCATATATTTT; cdr3_aa: CASKEGGSGNTIYF
d_call: NA; clone_size: NA; v_call: TRBV7-7; j_call: TRBJ2-5; cdr3_length: 17; cdr3_nt: TGTGCCAGCAGCTTAGGCCCCGGGACACGATACCAAGAGACCCAGTACTTC; cdr3_aa: CASSLGPGTRYQETQYF
d_call: TRBD1; clone_size: NA; v_call: TRBV30; j_call: TRBJ1-5; cdr3_length: 21; cdr3_nt: TGTGCCTGGAGCTGTAAACAGGGGGGGACCTTAGGCTCCTTTAGCAATCAGCCCCAGCATTTT; cdr3_aa: CAWSCKQGGTLGSFSNQPQHF
d_call: TRBD2; clone_size: NA; v_call: TRBV18; j_call: TRBJ2-3; cdr3_length: 15; cdr3_nt: TGTGCCAGCTCACCACCGAGCGGGGGGATGCATACGCAGTATTTT; cdr3_aa: CASSPPSGGMHTQYF
d_call: NA; clone_size: NA; v_call: TRBV5-1; j_call: TRBJ1-1; cdr3_length: 12; cdr3_nt: TGCGCCAGCGCGATAGGAGGCACTGAAGCTTTCTTT; cdr3_aa: CASAIGGTEAFF
d_call: NA; clone_size: NA; v_call: TRBV15; j_call: TRBJ2-4; cdr3_length: 16; cdr3_nt: TGTGCCACCAGCAGAGGAGGGTCGTGGGCCAAAAACATTCAGTACTTC; cdr3_aa: CATSRGGSWAKNIQYF
d_call: NA; clone_size: NA; v_call: TRBV6-1; j_call: TRBJ2-5; cdr3_length: 14; cdr3_nt: TGTGCCAGCAGCCTCCTCCGGGACCAAGAGACCCAGTACTTC; cdr3_aa: CASSLLRDQETQYF
d_call: NA; clone_size: NA; v_call: TRBV11-2; j_call: TRBJ1-1; cdr3_length: 14; cdr3_nt: TGTGCCAGCAGCTTAGGGGGAGGAAGGACTGAAGCTTTCTTT; cdr3_aa: CASSLGGGRTEAFF
d_call: TRBD1; clone_size: NA; v_call: TRBV5-6; j_call: TRBJ1-1; cdr3_length: 16; cdr3_nt: TGTGCCAGCAGCAAGGGGACAGGGGTCGTTAACACTGAAGCTTTCTTT; cdr3_aa: CASSKGTGVVNTEAFF
d_call: TRBD1; clone_size: NA; v_call: TRBV4-3; j_call: TRBJ2-7; cdr3_length: 15; cdr3_nt: TGCGCCAGCAGCCGACAACGGGACAGGGGTCACGAGCAGTACTTC; cdr3_aa: CASSRQRDRGHEQYF
d_call: NA; clone_size: NA; v_call: TRBV13; j_call: TRBJ1-6; cdr3_length: 13; cdr3_nt: TGTGCCAGCAGCCCACGACAGAACTCACCCCTCCACTTT; cdr3_aa: CASSPRQNSPLHF
d_call: NA; clone_size: NA; v_call: TRBV6-1; j_call: TRBJ1-1; cdr3_length: 14; cdr3_nt: TGTGCCATAAGAGGGACAATACCGAACACTGAAGCTTTCTTT; cdr3_aa: CAIRGTIPNTEAFF
d_call: NA; clone_size: NA; v_call: TRBV7-4; j_call: TRBJ1-1; cdr3_length: 13; cdr3_nt: TGTGCCAGCACAGGGCTCATGAACACTGAAGCTTTCTTT; cdr3_aa: CASTGLMNTEAFF
d_call: NA; clone_size: NA; v_call: TRBV7-6; j_call: TRBJ2-5; cdr3_length: 14; cdr3_nt: TGTGCCAGCAGCTTACCTGGATGCGGCGGGACCCAGTACTTC; cdr3_aa: CASSLPGCGGTQYF
d_call: TRBD1; clone_size: once; v_call: TRBV4-1; j_call: TRBJ1-2; cdr3_length: 17; cdr3_nt: TGCGCCAGCAGCCAGCCCCCCCAGGGGGCTACTAACTATGGCTACACCTTC; cdr3_aa: CASSQPPQGATNYGYTF
d_call: NA; clone_size: few; v_call: TRBV27; j_call: TRBJ2-3; cdr3_length: 13; cdr3_nt: TGTGCCAGCAGTTTCTCACAGGGCTATACGCAGTATTTT; cdr3_aa: CASSFSQGYTQYF
d_call: TRBD1; clone_size: few; v_call: TRBV5-8; j_call: TRBJ1-5; cdr3_length: 17; cdr3_nt: TGTGCCAGCAGCCCGGGGACAGGGGGAGGCCTCAATCAGCCCCAGCATTTT; cdr3_aa: CASSPGTGGGLNQPQHF
d_call: NA; clone_size: NA; v_call: TRBV23-1; j_call: TRBJ2-7; cdr3_length: 14; cdr3_nt: TGCGCCAGCGGCTTTTACCCTGGCACCTACGAGCAGTACTTC; cdr3_aa: CASGFYPGTYEQYF
d_call: TRBD1; clone_size: NA; v_call: TRBV28; j_call: TRBJ2-1; cdr3_length: 15; cdr3_nt: TGTGCCAGCAGTTACGACAGGGTTGGTCGTGATGAGCAGTTCTTC; cdr3_aa: CASSYDRVGRDEQFF
d_call: NA; clone_size: NA; v_call: TRBV27; j_call: TRBJ2-7; cdr3_length: 17; cdr3_nt: TGTGCCAGCAGTTTTTTGCCCCCGGGCATCCCGAGGGAAGAGCAGTACTTC; cdr3_aa: CASSFLPPGIPREEQYF
d_call: NA; clone_size: NA; v_call: TRBV10-3; j_call: TRBJ1-5; cdr3_length: 14; cdr3_nt: TGTGCCATCAGTGAGTCTAGATGGAATCAGCCCCAGCATTTT; cdr3_aa: CAISESRWNQPQHF
d_call: TRBD2; clone_size: NA; v_call: TRBV5-3; j_call: TRBJ2-1; cdr3_length: 16; cdr3_nt: TGTGCCAGAAGCTTGGCCGGGACTAACTCCTACAATGAGCAGTTCTTC; cdr3_aa: CARSLAGTNSYNEQFF
d_call: TRBD1; clone_size: NA; v_call: TRBV19; j_call: TRBJ2-6; cdr3_length: 17; cdr3_nt: TGTGCCAGTAGTACTGGGGACAGGGATAGTGGGGCCAACGTCCTGACTTTC; cdr3_aa: CASSTGDRDSGANVLTF
d_call: NA; clone_size: few; v_call: TRBV6-6; j_call: TRBJ1-1; cdr3_length: 12; cdr3_nt: TGTGCCAGCAGTTACTCATGGGAGGGGGCTTTCTTT; cdr3_aa: CASSYSWEGAFF
d_call: NA; clone_size: once; v_call: TRBV5-5; j_call: TRBJ2-7; cdr3_length: 14; cdr3_nt: TGTGCCAGCAGCTTGGACAGGGACTCCTACGAGCAGTACTTC; cdr3_aa: CASSLDRDSYEQYF
d_call: TRBD2; clone_size: NA; v_call: TRBV29-1; j_call: TRBJ2-1; cdr3_length: 14; cdr3_nt: TGCAGCGTTGGTCGGGGGGGGGCTTACAATGAGCAGTTCTTC; cdr3_aa: CSVGRGGAYNEQFF
d_call: NA; clone_size: NA; v_call: TRBV5-1; j_call: TRBJ1-1; cdr3_length: 18; cdr3_nt: TGCGCCAGCAGCTTGAATTCTGTGGCAGGGGCCCTGAACACTGAAGCTTTCTTT; cdr3_aa: CASSLNSVAGALNTEAFF